This T cell receptor beta chain was identified in a study of T-cell memory formation after mild COVID-19 (dated by TCRdb to the early 2020s). With regard to the full study: Most TCR sequence clusters were specific to one of the two donors. T-cell clones expanding and contracting after mild COVID-19 in a couple of donors were tracked by longitudinal TCRalpha and TCRbeta repertoire sequencing. Two young, previously healthy adult volunteers, one female and one male, were included in the cohort.

Results and caveats for the whole study, not just this receptor: Only two mild cases were covered by the study, and larger cohorts that include severe cases with pre-infection samples were considered necessary. Some responding clones were detected in pre-infection memory, suggesting pre-existing cross-reactive memory T cells joined the SARS-CoV-2 response. From day 15 to 85, contracting clones showed balanced CD4/CD8 phenotypes, whereas a second wave of clones that expanded from day 15 to 37 leaned towards CD4+. Contracting CD4+ clones were found mainly in CM and EM memory subsets, while CD8+ clones were enriched in EMRA. Whether the second-wave clones peaking on day 37 were SARS-CoV-2 specific was not confirmed.

The table lists this clonotype with a few counts. This clone's antigen is unknown. It has no much larger one-base neighbor in the sample; base qualities were not kept. Ficoll-Paque density gradient centrifugation was the method used to isolate PBMCs. TCRdb names Illumina NovaSeq 6000 as the instrument used. Using 5'RACE with constant-segment primers, TCRalpha and TCRbeta cDNA libraries were constructed, with sample barcodes and unique molecular identifiers added in the process. Trizol reagent was used to extract RNA from every sample. Amplification of the libraries took two PCR steps, and the second step added a second sample barcode plus Illumina TruSeq adapters. Sequencing of the libraries was done on an Illumina NovaSeq, producing 2 x 150 bp paired-end reads. The original pipeline was this. Reads were demultiplexed and collapsed into UMI-guided consensus sequences with migec v1.2.7. With mixcr v2.1.11, UMI consensuses were aligned to TRA and TRB V and J templates and assembled into clonotypes. A clonotype was counted as expanded or contracted only when both edgeR and NoisET called the clonotype significant, with the noise models trained on biological replicates. For edgeR calls, the cutoffs were a false discovery rate-adjusted p below 0.01 and a log2 fold-change threshold of 1. As an exploratory analysis of dynamics, max-normalized trajectories of the 1000 most abundant clonotypes were examined with PCA combined with hierarchical clustering. Separately sequenced CD4+ and CD8+ repertoires were used to assign the CD4 or CD8 phenotype of responding clones. TCRdb took the public reads, trimmed them with fastp at Q25, ran MiXCR for clone calling and kept in-frame beta chains. Rows merge per CDR3 protein into single entries with the most common DNA and genes. These V and J calls rely on TCRdb rather than the paper's analysis. This sample comprises about 190,000 distinct CDR3 sequences, over 20% of them detected only once. The ten biggest clones cover 23% of the sample.

Trimming costs V 2 bases and J 0 bases, and their ends lie 18 bases apart. In the germline V gene (reference sequence), CDR1 corresponds to DFQATT and CDR2 to SNEGSKA. The CDR3 covers 17 residues, taking in both the cysteine and the phenylalanine. Solely the CDR3 DNA is kept, with 51 bases framed from the first base. Here the chain combines TRBV20-1 and TRBJ2-3; the D gene cannot be named for sure. Specimen: PBMCs or a T cell subset sorted from them (not recorded which). The clonotype was recovered from an adult woman who had mild COVID-19 (a few samples of this study predate the infection). The sample titles of this study are shuffled in the database, so cell type and time point are left out; the donor was told from shared clones. The sequence in DNA is TGCAGTGCTAGATCGTATCTGCAGAAGAACAGCACAGATACGCAGTATTTT. Its translation is CSARSYLQKNSTDTQYF.